The present T cell receptor beta chain was sequenced within a study of blood T cells in healthy people across ages (dated by TCRdb to the mid-2010s). Background on the whole study: In model experiments, template switching captured about one uniquely barcoded TCR beta cDNA molecule for every two T cells. Donors of different ages were randomly distributed across sequencing lanes to avoid experimental bias. Two additional independent replicas of 1 million unique cDNA reads from the same blood draw were analyzed for two donors (one aged 18 to 29 and one aged 80 or older). Donors were grouped into four age groups: young (average approximately 15 years), middle-aged (about 38), aged (around 56) and long-lived (around 80). The study measured age-related changes in TCR beta repertoire diversity using deep sequencing normalized with unique cDNA molecular identifiers.

CDR1 and CDR2, per the germline V gene, are KGHSH and LQKENI. From its cysteine to its phenylalanine, the CDR3 spans 16 amino acids. Kept here is only the CDR3 DNA, which spans 48 bases and is read in frame from base 1. Relative to germline, V is 0 bases shorter and J is 1 base shorter, with 11 bases between their ends. There are a few counts of this clonotype. It lacks a known antigen. No base-level quality is on record; no much larger clone is a single base apart. The donors were roughly 39 Caucasian individuals from Russia, aged roughly 6 to 100 years, who were systemically healthy. Around 9.9 milliliters of peripheral blood were collected from each donor into EDTA-treated Vacutainer tubes. Ficoll-Paque density-gradient centrifugation was used to isolate PBMCs, with at least 6 million obtained per sample. Trizol reagent was used to extract total RNA from the PBMCs, yielding at least 6 micrograms per sample. For every donor, flow cytometry on a PBMC aliquot measured the percentage of naive CD45RAhigh/CD27high T cells.

Receptors were amplified or captured by 5' RACE. The listed sequencing device is Illumina HiSeq 2500. A second roughly 6 to 11 cycle PCR used a sample-barcoded 5' primer and a J-beta primer mix. A template-switch 5' adaptor carrying 12 random nucleotides introduced a unique molecular identifier onto each TCR beta cDNA molecule. At least 3 million CDR3-containing paired-end reads were obtained from each sample. First-strand cDNA was synthesized from all RNA with the Mint cDNA synthesis kit, primed by a TRBC-specific oligonucleotide. All cDNA was treated with uracil-DNA glycosylase and then went through a first 18-cycle PCR with the universal primers M1SS and BC2_uni_R. Processing in the source paper ran as follows. Normalization of each sample was performed by random selection of 1 million high-quality reads, each carrying a distinct molecular identifier. Instead of being binned into consensus sequences, reads that shared molecular identifiers were thrown out. MiTCR, with a Q25 quality threshold and the strictest error-elimination algorithm, was used for CDR3 identification, clonotype clustering and error correction. A nonparametric unseen species model using Euler transformation provided a lower-bound estimate of total TCR beta diversity. The public reads were reanalyzed by TCRdb: fastp trimming at Q25, MiXCR alignment, in-frame beta chains only. Entries are consolidated by CDR3 protein sequence, retaining the most common genes and DNA. Here the V and J calls rest on TCRdb's processing, not on the authors' analysis. Across this sample there are 850,000 or so distinct CDR3 sequences, with more than 25% seen only once. Roughly 17% of the sample is held by the ten biggest clonotypes.

What the work shows at the level of the full study, not this receptor alone: Compared with the aged group, more naive CD4+ T cells, fewer expanded clones and increased TCR diversity were shown by the long-lived group, suggesting age selection. Conclusive comparison of naive and antigen-experienced compartments was prevented by the profiling of bulk unsorted PBMCs. Estimates of total diversity based on one million sequenced T cells were regarded as lower bounds and as underestimates. As age increased, observed TCR beta diversity per million T cells dropped in a roughly linear way, and a significant reduction was already evident by age 40. Because donor CMV infection status was unknown, age-related changes in expanded clonotypes were potentially confounded. A strong correlation was found between observed TCR beta diversity and the percentage of naive T cells measured by flow cytometry.

This chain joins TRBV18 to TRBJ2-3, and perhaps TRBD1 as D gene, on 5 matching bases. Sequencing was performed on blood. This receptor was identified in a woman older than 75 in good health. The CDR3 loop reads CASSPPRGLGTDTQYF. The bases are TGTGCCAGCTCACCACCTAGGGGCCTCGGCACAGATACGCAGTATTTT.